This entry lists 17 T cell receptor beta chains sequenced from one sample in a study of CD4 T cell repertoires in COVID-19. The memory T cells were sequenced right after ex vivo isolation, without culture. Sequencing was performed with immunoSEQ multiplex PCR; in TCRdb, only in-frame clones are kept and a portion is missing. Of about 24,000 clones in the sample, 93% are singletons; the top ten hold more than 0.55%. The material sequenced was circulating follicular helper CD4+ T cells (cTfh) from blood, taken before the COVID-19 pandemic. The receptors come from a human donor who had COVID-19.

The gene calls are TRBV5-1 and TRBJ2-3, with D possibly being TRBD1 (5 bases). The CDR3 length is 15 residues. The ends were cut back, 5 bases at V and 2 bases at J, with 15 bases in the middle. The germline V gene has CDR1 SGHRS and CDR2 YFSETQ. The CDR3 protein is CASSLSQGPTDTQYF. The DNA for the CDR3 is TGCGCCAGCAGTTTAAGCCAGGGCCCCACAGATACGCAGTATTTT.

The chain links TRBV2 to TRBJ1-2; no definite D call. V was cut by 3 bases and J by 1 base, with 9 bases left in between. This CDR3 is built from 14 residues. Germline CDR1 and CDR2: SNHLY and FYNNEI. The CDR3: CASSDGSFNYGYTF. The CDR3 region has the DNA TGTGCCAGCAGTGATGGCTCTTTTAACTATGGCTACACCTTC.

The gene calls are TRBV4-1 and TRBJ2-3; D is undetermined. The CDR3 consists of 15 residues. Germline V gives CDR1 MGHRA, CDR2 YSYEKL. Trimming pared 0 bases from V and 4 bases from J, leaving 11 bases between. The CDR3 bases are TGCGCCAGCAGCCAAGATCCAGCGATCTCAGATACGCAGTATTTT. Its protein is CASSQDPAISDTQYF.

J is TRBJ2-7 and V is TRBV5-1; D is unresolved. The V end was cut by 5 bases, the J end by 0 bases, with 6 bases between. Germline CDR1 and CDR2: SGHRS and YFSETQ. The CDR3 length is 12 residues. This CDR3 is CASRSDSYEQYF. The CDR3 coding sequence is TGCGCCAGCAGGAGCGACTCCTACGAGCAGTACTTC. Using reference TRBV5-1 and TRBJ2-7 for the parts outside the CDR3, the full variable domain is KAGVTQTPRYLIKTRGQQVTLSCSPISGHRSVSWYQQTPGQGLQFLFEYFSETQRNKGNFPGRFSGRQFSNSRSEMNVSTLELGDSALYLCASRSDSYEQYFGPGTRLTVT.

This clone was found once. The chain combines TRBV10-1 with TRBJ1-5; tentative D call: TRBD1 (5 bases). Germline V gene data show CDR1 as WNHNN and CDR2 as SYGVQD (reference sequence). The CDR3 length is 15 residues. The V gene lost 0 bases and the J gene lost 5 bases, with 11 bases spanning the gap. This CDR3 reads CASSESNIGDQPQHF. CDR3 nucleotide sequence: TGCGCCAGCAGTGAGTCGAATATAGGGGATCAGCCCCAGCATTTT.

The V gene is TRBV27, the J gene TRBJ1-1; unclear D gene. The CDR3 runs 13 residues. V lost 5 bases and J 5 bases, leaving 12 bases between the germline ends. Germline V gene sequence: CDR1 MNHEY, CDR2 SMNVEV (reference sequence). The CDR3 region has the DNA TGTGCCAGCAGTCCCCTCAGCGGAACTGAAGCTTTCTTT. Its protein is CASSPLSGTEAFF.

The chain links TRBV6-6 to TRBJ2-3; 8 nucleotides line up with TRBD1. The junction had 8 bases not matched to a gene; V was cut back by 11 bases and J by 4 bases. The CDR3 covers 13 residues. Germline V gene data show CDR1 as MNHNY and CDR2 as SVGAGI (reference sequence). This CDR3 is CAVQGASADTQYF. CDR3 nucleotides: TGTGCCGTCCAGGGGGCGAGTGCAGATACGCAGTATTTT.

This clone is a singleton in its sample. This chain uses TRBV28 with TRBJ1-3; D is unresolved. Trimming removed 8 bases from V and 0 bases from J, with 11 bases in between. CDR1 is MDHEN, CDR2 SYDVKM, per germline. CDR3 length: 14 amino acids. The CDR3: CASGQAISGNTIYF. In DNA form, the CDR3 reads TGTGCCAGCGGGCAGGCGATCTCTGGAAACACCATATATTTT.

This chain connects TRBV5-6 to TRBJ1-1, with 9 bases aligning to TRBD1. Per the germline V gene, CDR1 is SGHDT and CDR2 is YYEEEE. This CDR3 is built from 15 residues. V trimming: 4 bases; J trimming: 5 bases; junction bases outside the gene matches: 9. DNA of the CDR3: TGTGCCAGCAGCGGGACAGGGTTCGGGAGGACTGAAGCTTTCTTT. It translates to CASSGTGFGRTEAFF.

This clone showed up just once. This chain connects TRBV5-1 to TRBJ2-3; 11 positions agree with TRBD2. Germline trimming cut 0 bases from V and 4 bases from J; bases unmatched to any gene: 1. The germline V gene encodes CDR1 SGHRS and CDR2 YFSETQ. This CDR3 has 15 residues. The CDR3 loop is CASSLGSGGADTQYF. The CDR3 DNA reads as TGCGCCAGCAGCTTGGGTAGCGGGGGGGCAGATACGCAGTATTTT.

The V and J genes are TRBV10-3 and TRBJ1-3; D gene unclear. V lost 0 bases and J lost 0, with 12 bases in between. The CDR3 length is 17 residues. Germline CDR1 is ENHRY and CDR2 is SYGVKD. The CDR3 here is CAISESTGGLSGNTIYF. DNA of the CDR3: TGTGCCATCAGTGAGTCGACGGGAGGCCTCTCTGGAAACACCATATATTTT.

The rearrangement joins TRBV6-1 to TRBJ2-5; 9 nucleotides line up with TRBD2. V lost 11 bases, J lost 5 bases, and 12 bases stayed unmatched. Looked up from germline, CDR1 is MNHNS and CDR2 is SASEGT. This CDR3 has 14 residues. This chain's CDR3 is CAGGSGSRRETQYF. The CDR3 DNA reads as TGTGCCGGGGGTAGCGGGAGTCGGCGGGAGACCCAGTACTTC.

This chain connects TRBV5-1 to TRBJ2-7; 7 nucleotides agree with TRBD2. With V trimmed by 4 bases and J by 1 base, 8 bases remained unmatched. Germline assignment: CDR1 SGHRS and CDR2 YFSETQ. This CDR3 comprises 15 residues. The DNA for the CDR3 is TGCGCCAGCAGCCCTTCCGGGACTATATCCTACGAGCAGTACTTC. This translates into CASSPSGTISYEQYF.

The chain is built from TRBV28 and TRBJ1-4; 7 nucleotides agree with TRBD1. Germline V gives CDR1 MDHEN, CDR2 SYDVKM. V shed 5 bases and J 3 bases; nucleotides not matched to a gene: 12. The CDR3 is 17 amino acids. CDR3 coding DNA: TGTGCCAGCAGTCAGAGACAGGGCAGTGGGGCTAATGAAAAACTGTTTTTT. Protein product: CASSQRQGSGANEKLFF. The full variable domain, in which reference TRBV28 and TRBJ1-4 provide the parts outside the CDR3, is DVKVTQSSRYLVKRTGEKVFLECVQDMDHENMFWYRQDPGLGLRLIYFSYDVKMKEKGDIPEGYSVSREKKERFSLILESASTNQTSMYLCASSQRQGSGANEKLFFGSGTQLSVL.

The chain employs TRBV7-9 and TRBJ2-6; 7 positions agree with TRBD2. With V trimmed by 7 bases and J by 0 bases, 6 bases remained unmatched. Germline CDR1 is SEHNR and CDR2 is FQNEAQ (reference sequence). The CDR3 totals 16 residues. The CDR3 here is CASTLPGGSGANVLTF. As DNA, the CDR3 is TGTGCCAGCACCCTCCCGGGGGGCTCTGGGGCCAACGTCCTGACTTTC.

The rearrangement links TRBV5-6 to TRBJ1-1, with D perhaps TRBD1 (6 bases). Germline values: CDR1 SGHDT, CDR2 YYEEEE. Trimming cost V 4 bases and J 5 bases, with 21 bases left between them. The CDR3 sequence is 16 residues long. CDR3 region: CASSISRGTSKTEAFF. DNA of the CDR3: TGTGCCAGCAGCATCTCTAGAGGGACATCTAAGACTGAAGCTTTCTTT.

The chain has TRBV5-6 and TRBJ1-5; D unclear. Trimming left V 2 bases short and J 0 bases short, with 9 bases between. The CDR3 is made up of 15 amino acids. Germline V gives CDR1 SGHDT, CDR2 YYEEEE. CDR3 amino acids: CASSLFSYSNQPQHF. DNA of the CDR3: TGTGCCAGCAGCTTATTCAGTTATAGCAATCAGCCCCAGCATTTT.